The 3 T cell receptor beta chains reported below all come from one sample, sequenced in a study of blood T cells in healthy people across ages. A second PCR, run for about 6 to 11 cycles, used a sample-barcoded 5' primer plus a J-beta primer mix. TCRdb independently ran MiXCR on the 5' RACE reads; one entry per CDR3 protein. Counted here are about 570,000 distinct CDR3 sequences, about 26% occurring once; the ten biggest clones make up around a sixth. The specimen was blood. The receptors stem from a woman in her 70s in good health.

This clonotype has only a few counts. The CDR3 nucleotides are TGTGCCAGTAGCTATGACAGGGGGCCCACAACTAATGAAAAACTGTTTTTT. Translating gives CASSYDRGPTTNEKLFF. This rearrangement joins TRBV12-3 or TRBV12-4 to TRBJ1-4, with TRBD1 identical over 10 bases. This CDR3 comprises 17 residues. The trim removed 9 bases at V and 0 bases at J, leaving 10 bases unmatched.

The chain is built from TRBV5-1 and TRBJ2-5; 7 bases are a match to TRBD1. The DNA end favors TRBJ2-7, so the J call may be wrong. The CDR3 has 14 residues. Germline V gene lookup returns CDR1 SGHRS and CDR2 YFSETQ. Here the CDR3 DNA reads TGCGCCAGCAGCCCGACAGGGATGAAGTACGAGCAGTACTTC. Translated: CASSPTGMKYEQYF.

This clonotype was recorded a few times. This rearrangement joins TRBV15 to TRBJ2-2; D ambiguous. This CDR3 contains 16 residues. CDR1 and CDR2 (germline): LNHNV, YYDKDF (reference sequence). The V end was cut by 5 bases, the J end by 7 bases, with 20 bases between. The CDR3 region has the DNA TGTGCCACCAGCCCTGCGACAAAAAGGTCAAGCGGGGAGCTGTTTTTT. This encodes CATSPATKRSSGELFF.